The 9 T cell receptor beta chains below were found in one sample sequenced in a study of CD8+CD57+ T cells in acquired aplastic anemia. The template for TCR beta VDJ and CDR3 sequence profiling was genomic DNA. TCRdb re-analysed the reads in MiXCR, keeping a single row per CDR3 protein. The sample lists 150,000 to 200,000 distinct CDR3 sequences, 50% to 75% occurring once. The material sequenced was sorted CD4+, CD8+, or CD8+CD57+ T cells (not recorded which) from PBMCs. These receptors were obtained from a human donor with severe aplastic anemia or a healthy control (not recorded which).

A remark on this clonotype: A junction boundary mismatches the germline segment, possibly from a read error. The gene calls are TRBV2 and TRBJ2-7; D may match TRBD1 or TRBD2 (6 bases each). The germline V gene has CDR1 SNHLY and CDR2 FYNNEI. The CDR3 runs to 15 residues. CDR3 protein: CASTKGGQRVYGQYF. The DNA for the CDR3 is TGTGCCAGCACCAAAGGGGGGCAGAGAGTCTACGGGCAGTACTTC.

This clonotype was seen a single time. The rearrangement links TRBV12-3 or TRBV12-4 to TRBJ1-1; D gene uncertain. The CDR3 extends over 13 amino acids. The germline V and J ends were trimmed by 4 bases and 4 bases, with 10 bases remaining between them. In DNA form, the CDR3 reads TGTGCCAGCAGTTCCCCGAGTAGCACTGAAGCTTTCTTT. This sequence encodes CASSSPSSTEAFF.

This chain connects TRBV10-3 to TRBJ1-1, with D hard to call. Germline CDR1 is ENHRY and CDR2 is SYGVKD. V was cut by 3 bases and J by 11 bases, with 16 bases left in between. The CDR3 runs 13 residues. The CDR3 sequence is CAISESDEGWAFF. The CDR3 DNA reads TGTGCCATCAGTGAATCCGATGAAGGCTGGGCTTTCTTT.

The CDR3 nucleotides are TGTGCCAGTAGTATTTCGGTTGGGGGCATGCCACCCCTCCACTTT. The encoded protein is CASSISVGGMPPLHF. The J gene is TRBJ1-6, the V gene TRBV19; a possible D gene is TRBD1 (6 bases). There are 15 residues in the CDR3. V lost 3 bases, J lost 11 bases, and 17 bases lay in between. CDR1 and CDR2 from the germline V gene are LNHDA and SQIVND (reference sequence).

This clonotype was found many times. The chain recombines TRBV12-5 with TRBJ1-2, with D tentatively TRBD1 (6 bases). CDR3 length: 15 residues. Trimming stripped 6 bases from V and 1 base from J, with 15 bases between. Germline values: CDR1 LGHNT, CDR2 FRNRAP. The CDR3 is CASGKQGSGNYGYTF. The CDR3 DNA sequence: TGTGCTAGTGGCAAGCAGGGGAGTGGTAACTATGGCTACACCTTC.

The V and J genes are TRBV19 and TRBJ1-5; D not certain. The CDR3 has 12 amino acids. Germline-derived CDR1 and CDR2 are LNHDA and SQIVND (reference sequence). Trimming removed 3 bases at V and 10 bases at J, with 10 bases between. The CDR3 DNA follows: TGTGCCAGTAGTATTGGGTACGGTCCCCAGCATTTT. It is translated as CASSIGYGPQHF.

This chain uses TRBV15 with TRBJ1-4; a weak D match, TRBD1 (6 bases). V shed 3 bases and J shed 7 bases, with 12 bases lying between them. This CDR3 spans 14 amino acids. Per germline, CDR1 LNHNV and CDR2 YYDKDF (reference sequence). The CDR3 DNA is TGTGCCACCAGCAGGGAGGGGGGTGGTGAAAAACTGTTTTTT. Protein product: CATSREGGGEKLFF. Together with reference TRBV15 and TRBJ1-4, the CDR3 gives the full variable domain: DAMVIQNPRYQVTQFGKPVTLSCSQTLNHNVMYWYQQKSSQAPKLLFHYYDKDFNNEADTPDNFQSRRPNTSFCFLDIRSPGLGDTAMYLCATSREGGGEKLFFGSGTQLSVL.

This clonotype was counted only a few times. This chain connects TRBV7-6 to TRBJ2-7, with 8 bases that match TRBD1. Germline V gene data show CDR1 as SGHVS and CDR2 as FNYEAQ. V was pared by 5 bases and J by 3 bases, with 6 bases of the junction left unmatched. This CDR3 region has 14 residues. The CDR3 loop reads CASSVTGDVYEQYF. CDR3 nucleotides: TGTGCCAGCAGCGTGACAGGGGATGTCTACGAGCAGTACTTC.

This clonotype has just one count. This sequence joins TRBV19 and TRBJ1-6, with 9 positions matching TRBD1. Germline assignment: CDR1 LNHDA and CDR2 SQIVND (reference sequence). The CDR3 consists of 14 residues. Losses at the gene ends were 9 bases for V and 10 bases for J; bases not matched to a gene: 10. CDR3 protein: CASSAGTGTSPLHF. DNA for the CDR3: TGTGCCAGCAGTGCCGGGACAGGGACCTCACCCCTCCACTTT.